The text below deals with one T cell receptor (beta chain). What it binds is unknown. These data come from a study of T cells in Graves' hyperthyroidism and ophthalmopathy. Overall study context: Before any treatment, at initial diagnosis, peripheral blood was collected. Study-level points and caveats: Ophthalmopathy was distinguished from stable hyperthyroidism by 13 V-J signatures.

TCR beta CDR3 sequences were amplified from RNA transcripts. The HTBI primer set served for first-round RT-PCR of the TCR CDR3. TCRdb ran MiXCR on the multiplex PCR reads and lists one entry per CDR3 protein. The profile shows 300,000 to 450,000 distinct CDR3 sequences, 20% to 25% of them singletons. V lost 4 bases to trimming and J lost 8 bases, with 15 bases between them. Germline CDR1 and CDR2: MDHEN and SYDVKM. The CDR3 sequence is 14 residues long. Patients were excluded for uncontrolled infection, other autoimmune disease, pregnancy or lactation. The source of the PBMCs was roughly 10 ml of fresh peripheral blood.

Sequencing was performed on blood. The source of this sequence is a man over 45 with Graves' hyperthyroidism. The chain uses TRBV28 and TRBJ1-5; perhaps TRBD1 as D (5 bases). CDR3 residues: CASSYQAGSKPQHF. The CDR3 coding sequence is TGTGCCAGCAGTTACCAGGCAGGGAGTAAGCCCCAGCATTTT.